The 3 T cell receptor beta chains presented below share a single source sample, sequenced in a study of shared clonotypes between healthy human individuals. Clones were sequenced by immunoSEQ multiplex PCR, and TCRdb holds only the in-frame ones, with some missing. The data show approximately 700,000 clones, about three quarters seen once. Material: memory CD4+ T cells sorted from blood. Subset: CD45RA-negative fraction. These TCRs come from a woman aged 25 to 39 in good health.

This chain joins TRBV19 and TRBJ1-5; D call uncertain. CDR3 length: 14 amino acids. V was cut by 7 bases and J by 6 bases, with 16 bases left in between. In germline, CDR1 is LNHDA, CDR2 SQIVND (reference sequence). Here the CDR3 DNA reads TGTGCCAGTAACCCAGAAAGGGTGGGTCAGCCCCAGCATTTT. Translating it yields CASNPERVGQPQHF.

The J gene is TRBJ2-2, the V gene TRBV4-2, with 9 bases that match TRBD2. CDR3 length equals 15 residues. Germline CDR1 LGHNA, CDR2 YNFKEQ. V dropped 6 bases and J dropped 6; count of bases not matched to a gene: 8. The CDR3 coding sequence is TGTGCCAGCAGTCCTAGCGGGGCCGTACCCGGGGAGCTGTTTTTT. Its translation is CASSPSGAVPGELFF.

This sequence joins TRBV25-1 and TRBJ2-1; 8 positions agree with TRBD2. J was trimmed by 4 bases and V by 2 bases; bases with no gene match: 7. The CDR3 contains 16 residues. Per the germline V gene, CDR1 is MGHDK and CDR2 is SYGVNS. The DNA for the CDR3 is TGTGCCAGCAGTGAAGCAACTAGCGGATTGTACAATGAGCAGTTCTTC. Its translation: CASSEATSGLYNEQFF.